Reported below is one T cell receptor (beta chain). This clone's antigen is unknown. No much larger clone is present one base from it, and per-base qualities are unavailable. The goal of deep resolution MiSeq sequencing was a depth between 1 in 1 million and 1 in 200,000 T cells, and coverage averaged 10x per clonotype. The immunoSEQ hsTCRB Kit was used to generate the TCR beta libraries. As for the authors' bioinformatics: The data were analyzed with ImmunoSEQ Analyzer and ImmunoSEQ Data Assistant, and V, D and J gene assignments followed IMGT definitions. Clonality, with values ranging from 0 to 1, was calculated as one minus the normalized Shannon entropy of productive rearrangement frequencies. Public clonotype analysis was restricted to overrepresented clonotypes comprising at least 0.05% of each patient's repertoire. Repertoires from about a dozen age-matched healthy donors in immuneACCESS were used as clonality controls. TCRdb obtained this table from immuneACCESS and retained in-frame rearrangements with V and J assigned. These tables miss some clones; where compared with another copy, unresolved V genes account for less than half of the shortfall, and the remainder is unexplained. V, J and clone size reflect that table, while D and trimming were determined from the DNA. Present in this sample are 200,000 to 250,000 clones, 79% of which were seen just once. About an eighth of the sample is in the top ten clones.

What the time point label conveys for this sample: approximately twelve months on ibrutinib. Around 1.8 micrograms of genomic DNA were extracted from cryopreserved PBMCs for TCR beta library preparation. Longitudinal blood samples from CLL patients on ibrutinib monotherapy underwent high-throughput TCR beta sequencing. The patients took part in an open-label, single-center phase 2 trial of ibrutinib monotherapy. The data were taken from a study of cytotoxic CD8 clonotypes in ibrutinib-treated CLL (TCRdb year 2021). For the wider study: The cohort had about ten relapsed/refractory and roughly 15 treatment-naive patients; 17 were IGHV unmutated. Partial responses were observed in roughly 24 patients and complete responses in 2; after a median follow-up of around 64 months, remission was maintained in approximately 14 patients and progression was observed in about twelve. The response samples were drawn at a median of approximately 12 months into treatment, with a range of roughly 6 to 40 months. An average of 255,043 productive templates and 80,000 to 95,000 productive rearrangements was obtained per sample. Longitudinal samples were available for 26 of the 86 trial participants. Cryopreserved peripheral blood mononuclear cells were obtained prior to treatment, at the time of response, and at either disease progression or sustained remission. Every sample from remission and from progressive disease was obtained while the patients were still on ibrutinib. What the research found in general, with its limitations: At ibrutinib response clonality went up, during sustained remission it held steady, and at progression it dropped back toward baseline. Public clonotypes were found to be uncommon and were observed to contract or remain stable during treatment; the increase in clonality was shown to reflect expansion of private clonotypes at ibrutinib response. Lymph node repertoires were not examined, and the timing of sampling was not matched between patients in sustained remission and those whose disease progressed. At baseline, clonality was higher than in age-matched healthy donors and showed a strong correlation with circulating CD8+ T-cell counts.

From cysteine to phenylalanine, the CDR3 is 17 amino acids long. CDR3 DNA only is kept here, 51 bases in frame from base 1. In the germline V gene (reference sequence), CDR1 corresponds to SEHNR and CDR2 to FQNEAQ. V loses 3 bases of germline sequence and J loses 6 bases, and the interval between the two ends is 23 bases. The V gene is TRBV7-9 and the J gene is TRBJ1-2; a tentative D match to TRBD1 spans 5 bases. The clonotype originates from a human donor with chronic lymphocytic leukemia. The source was PBMCs, collected after 12 months of ibrutinib treatment. The DNA sequence is given as TGTGCCAGCAGCTTGGGCCTTAGCTCGGACAACTCGGATGGCTACACCTTC. This codes for CASSLGLSSDNSDGYTF.